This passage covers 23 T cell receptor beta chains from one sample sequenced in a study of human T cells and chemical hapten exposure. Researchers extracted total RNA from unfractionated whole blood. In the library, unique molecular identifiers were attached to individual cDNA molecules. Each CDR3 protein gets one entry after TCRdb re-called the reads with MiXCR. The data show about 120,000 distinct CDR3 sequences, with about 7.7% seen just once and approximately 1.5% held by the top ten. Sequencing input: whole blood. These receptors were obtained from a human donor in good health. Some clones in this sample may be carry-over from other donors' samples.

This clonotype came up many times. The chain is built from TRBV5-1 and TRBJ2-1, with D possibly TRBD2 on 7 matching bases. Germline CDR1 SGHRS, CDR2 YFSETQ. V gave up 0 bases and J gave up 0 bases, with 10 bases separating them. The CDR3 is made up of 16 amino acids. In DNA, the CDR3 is TGCGCCAGCAGCTTGGAGGGGGGGAGCTCCTACAATGAGCAGTTCTTC. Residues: CASSLEGGSSYNEQFF.

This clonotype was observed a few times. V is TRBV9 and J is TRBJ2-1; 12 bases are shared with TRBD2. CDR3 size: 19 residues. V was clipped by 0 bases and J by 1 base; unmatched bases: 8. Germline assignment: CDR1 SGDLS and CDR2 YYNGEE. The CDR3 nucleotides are TGTGCCAGCAGCGTAGTAAGTCTAGCGGGGGGGGGTTCCTACAATGAGCAGTTCTTC. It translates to CASSVVSLAGGGSYNEQFF. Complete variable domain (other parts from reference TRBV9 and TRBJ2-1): DSGVTQTPKHLITATGQRVTLRCSPRSGDLSVYWYQQSLDQGLQFLIQYYNGEERAKGNILERFSAQQFPDLHSELNLSSLELGDSALYFCASSVVSLAGGGSYNEQFFGPGTRLTVL.

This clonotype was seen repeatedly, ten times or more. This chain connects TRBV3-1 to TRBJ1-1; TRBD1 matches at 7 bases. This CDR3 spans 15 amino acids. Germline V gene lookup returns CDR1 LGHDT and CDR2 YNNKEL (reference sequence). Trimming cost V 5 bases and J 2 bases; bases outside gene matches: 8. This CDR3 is CASSAERQGNTEAFF. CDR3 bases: TGTGCCAGCAGCGCTGAAAGACAGGGAAACACTGAAGCTTTCTTT.

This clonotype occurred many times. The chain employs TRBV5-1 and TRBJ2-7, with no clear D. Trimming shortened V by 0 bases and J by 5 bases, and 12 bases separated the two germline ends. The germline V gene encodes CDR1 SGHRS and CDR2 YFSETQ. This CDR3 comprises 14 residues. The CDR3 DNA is TGCGCCAGCAGCTTGGGGCCCTCTCAGAACGAGCAGTACTTC. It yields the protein CASSLGPSQNEQYF.

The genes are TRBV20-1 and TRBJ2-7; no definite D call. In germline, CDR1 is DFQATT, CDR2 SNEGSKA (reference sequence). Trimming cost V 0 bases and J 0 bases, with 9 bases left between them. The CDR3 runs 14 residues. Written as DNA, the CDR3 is TGCAGTGCTAGAGATCGGACGTACTCCTACGAGCAGTACTTC. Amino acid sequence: CSARDRTYSYEQYF.

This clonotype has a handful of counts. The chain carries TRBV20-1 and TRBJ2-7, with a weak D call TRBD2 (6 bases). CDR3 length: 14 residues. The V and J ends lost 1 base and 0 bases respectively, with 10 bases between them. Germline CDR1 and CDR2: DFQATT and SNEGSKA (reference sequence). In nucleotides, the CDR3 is TGCAGTGCTAGAGGGACTATTAACTCCTACGAGCAGTACTTC. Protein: CSARGTINSYEQYF.

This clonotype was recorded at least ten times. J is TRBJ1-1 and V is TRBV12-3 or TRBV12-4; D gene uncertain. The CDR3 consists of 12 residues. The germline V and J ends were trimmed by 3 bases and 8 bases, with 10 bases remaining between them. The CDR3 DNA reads TGTGCCAGCAGTTTTGGAGTTCGGGAAGCTTTCTTT. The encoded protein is CASSFGVREAFF.

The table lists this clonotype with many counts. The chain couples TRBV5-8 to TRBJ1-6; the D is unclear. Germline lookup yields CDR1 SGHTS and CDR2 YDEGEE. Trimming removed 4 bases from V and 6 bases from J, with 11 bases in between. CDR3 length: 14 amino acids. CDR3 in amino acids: CASSRRGANSPLHF. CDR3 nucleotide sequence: TGTGCCAGCAGCAGGAGAGGTGCTAATTCACCCCTCCACTTT.

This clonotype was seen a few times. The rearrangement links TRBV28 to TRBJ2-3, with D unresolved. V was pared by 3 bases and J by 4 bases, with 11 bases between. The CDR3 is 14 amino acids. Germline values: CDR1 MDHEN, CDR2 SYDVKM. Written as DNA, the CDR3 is TGTGCCAGCAGTTTTCAGGTGTCGGCAGATACGCAGTATTTT. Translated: CASSFQVSADTQYF. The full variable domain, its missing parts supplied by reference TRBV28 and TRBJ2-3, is DVKVTQSSRYLVKRTGEKVFLECVQDMDHENMFWYRQDPGLGLRLIYFSYDVKMKEKGDIPEGYSVSREKKERFSLILESASTNQTSMYLCASSFQVSADTQYFGPGTRLTVL.

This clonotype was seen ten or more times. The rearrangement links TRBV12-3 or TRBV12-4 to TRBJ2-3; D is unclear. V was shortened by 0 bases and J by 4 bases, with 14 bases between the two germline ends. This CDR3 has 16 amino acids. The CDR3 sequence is CASSLAADLYSDTQYF. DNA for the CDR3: TGTGCCAGCAGTTTAGCGGCGGACCTTTACTCAGATACGCAGTATTTT.

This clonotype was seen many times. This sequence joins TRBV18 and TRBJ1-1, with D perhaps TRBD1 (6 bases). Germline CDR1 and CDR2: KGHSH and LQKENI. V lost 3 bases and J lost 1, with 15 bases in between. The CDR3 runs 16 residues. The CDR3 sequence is CASSPPRNRENTEAFF. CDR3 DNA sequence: TGTGCCAGCTCACCCCCCAGAAACAGGGAGAACACTGAAGCTTTCTTT.

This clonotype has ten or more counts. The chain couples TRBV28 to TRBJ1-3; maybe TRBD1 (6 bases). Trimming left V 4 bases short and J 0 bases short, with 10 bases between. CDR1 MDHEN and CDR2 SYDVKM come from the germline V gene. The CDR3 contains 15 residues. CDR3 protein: CASSSQGTSGNTIYF. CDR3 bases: TGTGCCAGCAGTTCACAGGGAACCTCTGGAAACACCATATATTTT.

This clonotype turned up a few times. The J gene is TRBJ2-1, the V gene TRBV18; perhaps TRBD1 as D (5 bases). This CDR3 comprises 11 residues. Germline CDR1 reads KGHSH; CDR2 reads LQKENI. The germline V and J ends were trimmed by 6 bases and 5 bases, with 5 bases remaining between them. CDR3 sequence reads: CASSDNNEQFF. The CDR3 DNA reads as TGTGCCAGCTCGGACAACAATGAGCAGTTCTTC.

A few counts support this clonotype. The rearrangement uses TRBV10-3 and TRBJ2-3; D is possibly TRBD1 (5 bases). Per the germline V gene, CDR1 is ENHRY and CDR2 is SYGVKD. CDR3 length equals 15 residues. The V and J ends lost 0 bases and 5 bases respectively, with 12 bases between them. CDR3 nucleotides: TGTGCCATCAGTGAGTCTGACAGACTCGTAGATACGCAGTATTTT. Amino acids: CAISESDRLVDTQYF.

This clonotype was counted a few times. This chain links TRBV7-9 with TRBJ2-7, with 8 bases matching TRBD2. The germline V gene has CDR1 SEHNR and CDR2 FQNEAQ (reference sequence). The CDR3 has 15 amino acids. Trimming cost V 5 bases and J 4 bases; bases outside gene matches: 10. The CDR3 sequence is CASSPLGLAPYEQYF. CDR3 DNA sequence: TGTGCCAGCAGCCCTCTAGGACTAGCCCCATACGAGCAGTACTTC.

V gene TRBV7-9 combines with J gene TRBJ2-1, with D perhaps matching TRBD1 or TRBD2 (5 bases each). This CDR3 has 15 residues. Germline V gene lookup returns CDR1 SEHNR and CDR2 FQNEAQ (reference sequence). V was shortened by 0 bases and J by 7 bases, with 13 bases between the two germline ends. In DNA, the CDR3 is TGTGCCAGCAGCTTAGCGGGAAGGGGAGAGAATGAGCAGTTCTTC. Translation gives CASSLAGRGENEQFF. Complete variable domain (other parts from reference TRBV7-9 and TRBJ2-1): DTGVSQNPRHKITKRGQNVTFRCDPISEHNRLYWYRQTLGQGPEFLTYFQNEAQLEKSRLLSDRFSAERPKGSFSTLEIQRTEQGDSAMYLCASSLAGRGENEQFFGPGTRLTVL.

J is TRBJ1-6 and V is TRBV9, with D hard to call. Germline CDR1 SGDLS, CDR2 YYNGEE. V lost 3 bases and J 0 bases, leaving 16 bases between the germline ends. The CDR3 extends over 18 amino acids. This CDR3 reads CASSEQTSTSSYNSPLHF. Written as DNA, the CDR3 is TGTGCCAGCAGCGAACAAACCTCGACTAGCTCCTATAATTCACCCCTCCACTTT.

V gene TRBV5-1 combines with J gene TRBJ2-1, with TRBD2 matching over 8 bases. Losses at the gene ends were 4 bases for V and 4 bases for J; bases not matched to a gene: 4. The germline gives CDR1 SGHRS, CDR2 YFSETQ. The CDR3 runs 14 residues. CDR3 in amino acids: CASSREGRYNEQFF. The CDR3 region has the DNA TGCGCCAGCAGCCGGGAGGGTCGATACAATGAGCAGTTCTTC.

The CDR3 DNA is TGCGCCAGCACTTTCGACGGACAAGCCCAAGAGACCCAGTACTTC. Translated: CASTFDGQAQETQYF. The chain has TRBV5-1 and TRBJ2-5; D is perhaps TRBD1 (5 bases). CDR3 size: 15 residues. Germline CDR1 SGHRS, CDR2 YFSETQ. The V end lost 6 bases, the J end lost 1 base, and 16 bases lay between the germline ends.

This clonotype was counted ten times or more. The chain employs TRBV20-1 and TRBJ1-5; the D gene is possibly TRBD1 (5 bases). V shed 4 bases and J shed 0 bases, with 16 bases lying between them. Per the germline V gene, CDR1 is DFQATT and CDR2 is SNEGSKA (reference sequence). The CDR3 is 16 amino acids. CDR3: CSAIGVGVYSNQPQHF. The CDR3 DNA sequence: TGCAGTGCTATCGGGGTGGGGGTTTATAGCAATCAGCCCCAGCATTTT.

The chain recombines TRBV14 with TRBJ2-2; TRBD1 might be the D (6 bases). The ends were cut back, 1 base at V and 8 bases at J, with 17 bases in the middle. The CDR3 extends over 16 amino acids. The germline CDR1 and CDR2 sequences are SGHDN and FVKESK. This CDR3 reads CASSQAQGPAQGELFF. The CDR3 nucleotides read TGTGCCAGCAGCCAAGCCCAGGGGCCTGCTCAGGGGGAGCTGTTTTTT.

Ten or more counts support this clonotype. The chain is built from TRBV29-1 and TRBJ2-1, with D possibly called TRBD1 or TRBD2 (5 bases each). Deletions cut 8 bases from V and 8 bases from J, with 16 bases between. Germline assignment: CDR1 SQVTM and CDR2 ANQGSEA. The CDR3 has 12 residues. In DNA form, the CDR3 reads TGCAGCATCGGGACCTTTGGAGATGAGCAGTTCTTC. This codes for CSIGTFGDEQFF.

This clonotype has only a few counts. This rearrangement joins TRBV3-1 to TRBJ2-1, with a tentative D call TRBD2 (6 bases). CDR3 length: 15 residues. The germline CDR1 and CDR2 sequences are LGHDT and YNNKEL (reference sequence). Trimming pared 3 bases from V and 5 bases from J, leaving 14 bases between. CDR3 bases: TGTGCCAGCAGCCATTTCGGGAGTAGGAACAATGAGCAGTTCTTC. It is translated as CASSHFGSRNNEQFF.